This T cell receptor beta chain was captured by sequencing in a study of T-cell memory formation after mild COVID-19. The CDR3 runs to 15 residues. Germline assignment: CDR1 MNHEY and CDR2 SVGAGI. V was pared by 0 bases and J by 8 bases, with 2 bases of the junction left unmatched. General study findings and limits: A second wave expanding day 15 to 37 was CD4+-biased; contracting clones were balanced. The study found contracting CD4+ clones mainly in CM and EM and contracting CD8+ clones in EMRA.

From 5'RACE with constant-segment primers came TCR alpha and TCR beta cDNA libraries that carried sample barcodes and UMIs. TCRdb used MiXCR to reprocess the 5' RACE reads, holding one entry per CDR3 protein. The repertoire consists of more than 300,000 distinct CDR3 sequences, with 13% to 15% occurring once and the leading ten covering 21%. Concerning this clonotype: Its antigen is not identified.

The clonotype comes from a man aged 18 to 30 who had mild COVID-19 (a few samples of this study predate the infection). Cell type and time point are not known. The sequenced material came from PBMCs or a T cell subset sorted from them (not recorded which). The chain uses TRBV6-5 and TRBJ1-6; 9 bases line up with TRBD1. CDR3 amino acids: CASSYSWDRDSPLHF. DNA of the CDR3: TGTGCCAGCAGTTACTCGTGGGACAGGGATTCACCCCTCCACTTT.